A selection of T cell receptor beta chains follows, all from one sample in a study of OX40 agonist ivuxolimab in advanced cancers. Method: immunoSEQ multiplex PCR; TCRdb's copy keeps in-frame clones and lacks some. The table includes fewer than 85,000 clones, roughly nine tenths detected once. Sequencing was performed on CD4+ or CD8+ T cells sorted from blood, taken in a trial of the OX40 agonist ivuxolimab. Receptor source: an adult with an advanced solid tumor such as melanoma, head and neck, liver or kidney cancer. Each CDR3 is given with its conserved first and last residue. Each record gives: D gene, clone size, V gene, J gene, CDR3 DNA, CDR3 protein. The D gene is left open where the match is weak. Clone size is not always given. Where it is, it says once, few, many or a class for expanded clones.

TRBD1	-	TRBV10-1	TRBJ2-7	TGCGCCAGCAGTGAGTACAGGGGGCTCTACGAGCAGTACTTC	CASSEYRGLYEQYF
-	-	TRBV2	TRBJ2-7	TGTGCCAGCAGTGGAGGGGGCTACGAGCAGTACTTC	CASSGGGYEQYF
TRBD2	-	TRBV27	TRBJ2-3	TGTGCCAGCAGTTTATCGGATAGCGGGAGATTAGATACGCAGTATTTT	CASSLSDSGRLDTQYF
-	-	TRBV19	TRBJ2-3	TGTGCCAGTAGTATAGGATTCTGGAGCACAGATACGCAGTATTTT	CASSIGFWSTDTQYF
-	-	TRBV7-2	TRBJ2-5	TGTGCCAGCAGCATGACCCCCCCCGGGACGCAAGAGACCCAGTACTTC	CASSMTPPGTQETQYF
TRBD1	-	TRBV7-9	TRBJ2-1	TGTGCCAGCAGCTCGGGACAGGTTGGCTACAATGAGCAGTTCTTC	CASSSGQVGYNEQFF
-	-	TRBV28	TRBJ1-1	TGTGCCAGCAGTTCTGGGGGTCTGAACACTGAAGCTTTCTTT	CASSSGGLNTEAFF
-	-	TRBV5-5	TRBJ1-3	TGTGCCAGCAGCTTGGCAGGGTTTTTCGTCGGAAACACCATATATTTT	CASSLAGFFVGNTIYF
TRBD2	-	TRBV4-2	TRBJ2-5	TGTGCCAGCAGCCAAGTCCGGACTAGCGGGGACGAGACCCAGTACTTC	CASSQVRTSGDETQYF
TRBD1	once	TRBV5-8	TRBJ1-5	TGTGCCAGCAGACGGGACAGGGCGACGCAGCCCCAGCATTTT	CASRRDRATQPQHF
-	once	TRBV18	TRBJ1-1	TGTGCCAGCTCACCACCTGTAACGCCTAGAGGCACTGAAGCTTTCTTT	CASSPPVTPRGTEAFF
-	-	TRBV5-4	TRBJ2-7	TGTGCCAGCAGCACCCCGGGGCCTACAAGAATTTACGAGCAGTACTTC	CASSTPGPTRIYEQYF
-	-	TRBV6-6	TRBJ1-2	TGTGCCAGCAGTTATACCATCTCTAACTATGGCTACACCTTC	CASSYTISNYGYTF
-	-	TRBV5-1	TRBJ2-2	TGCGCCAGCAGCTCTACAGTAGCAGCCGGGGAGCTGTTTTTT	CASSSTVAAGELFF
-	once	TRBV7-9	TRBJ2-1	TGTGCCAGCAGCTACCCTTGGACAGACAATGAGCAGTTCTTC	CASSYPWTDNEQFF
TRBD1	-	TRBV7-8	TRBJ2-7	TGTGCCAGCAGCTTAAGGGACAGGGGAGGTCATGGGGCATGGGACTTC	CASSLRDRGGHGAWDF
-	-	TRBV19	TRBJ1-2	TGTGCCAGTATCGGCCATTTAAACTATGGCTACACCTTC	CASIGHLNYGYTF
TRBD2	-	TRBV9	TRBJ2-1	TGTGCCAGCAGCTCACGAGCGGGAGGGGGCGAGCAGTTCTTC	CASSSRAGGGEQFF
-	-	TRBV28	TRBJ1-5	TGTGCCAGCAGTTTATCAGTGAGCAGCAATCAGCCCCAGCATTTT	CASSLSVSSNQPQHF
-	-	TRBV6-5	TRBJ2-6	TGTGCCAGCAGTTACTCCACTACTGGGGCCAACGTCCTGACTTTC	CASSYSTTGANVLTF
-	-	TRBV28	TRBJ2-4	TGTGCCAGCAGTTTACGGCCGTTGGCCAAAAACATTCAGTACTTC	CASSLRPLAKNIQYF
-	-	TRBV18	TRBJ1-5	TGTGCCAGCTCACCGGTCAGGGTGAGCAATCAGCCCCAGCATTTT	CASSPVRVSNQPQHF
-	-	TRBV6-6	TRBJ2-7	TGTGCCAGCAGTTACTCTGGGGGGAAGGGTAACGAGCAGTACTTC	CASSYSGGKGNEQYF
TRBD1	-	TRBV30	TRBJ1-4	TGTGCCTGGAGTGACAGGGGGCACGAAAAACTGTTTTTT	CAWSDRGHEKLFF
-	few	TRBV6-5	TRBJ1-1	TGTGCCAGCACATCCAAACAGGCGAACACTGAAGCTTTCTTT	CASTSKQANTEAFF
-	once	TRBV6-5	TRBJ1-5	TGTGCCAGCAGCACGAACAGGGAGGTCAATCAGCCCCAGCATTTT	CASSTNREVNQPQHF
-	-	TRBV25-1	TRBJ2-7	TGTGCCAGCAGTGAATCTCCCGGCTCCTACGAGCAGTACTTC	CASSESPGSYEQYF
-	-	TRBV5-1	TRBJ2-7	TGCGCCAGCAGCTTGAGTCCGGGCCCCTCCTACGAGCAGTACTTC	CASSLSPGPSYEQYF
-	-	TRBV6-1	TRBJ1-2	TGTGCCAGCAGGGACTCTAACTATGGCTACACCTTC	CASRDSNYGYTF
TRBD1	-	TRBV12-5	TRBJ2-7	TGTGCTAGTGGCCCAGACAGGGTAGGCGAGCAGTACTTC	CASGPDRVGEQYF
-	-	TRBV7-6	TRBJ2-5	TGTGCCAGCAGCCTACAAGAGACCCAGTACTTC	CASSLQETQYF
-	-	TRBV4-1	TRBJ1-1	TGCGCCAGCAGCCAAGATGGAAGGGGTGAAGCTTTCTTT	CASSQDGRGEAFF